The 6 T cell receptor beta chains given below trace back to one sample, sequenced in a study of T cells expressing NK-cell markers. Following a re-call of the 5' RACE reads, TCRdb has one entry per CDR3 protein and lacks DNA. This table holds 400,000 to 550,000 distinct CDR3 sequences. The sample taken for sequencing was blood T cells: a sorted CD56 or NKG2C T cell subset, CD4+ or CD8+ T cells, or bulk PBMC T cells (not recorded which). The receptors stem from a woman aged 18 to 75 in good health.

CDR3 loop: CASRSGTGLNIQYF. The V call is TRBV6-1, the J call TRBJ2-4; TCRdb's D gene call, TRBD1, goes unchecked for lack of DNA. The CDR3 sequence is 14 residues long. The germline V gene has CDR1 MNHNS and CDR2 SASEGT.

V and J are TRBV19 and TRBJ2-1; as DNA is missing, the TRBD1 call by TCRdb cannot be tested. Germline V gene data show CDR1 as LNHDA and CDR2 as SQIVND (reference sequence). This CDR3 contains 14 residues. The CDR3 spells CASSDRQTSNEQFF.

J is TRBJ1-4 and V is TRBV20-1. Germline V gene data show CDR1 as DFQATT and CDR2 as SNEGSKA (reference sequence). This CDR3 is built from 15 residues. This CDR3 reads CSARDLGATNEKLFF.

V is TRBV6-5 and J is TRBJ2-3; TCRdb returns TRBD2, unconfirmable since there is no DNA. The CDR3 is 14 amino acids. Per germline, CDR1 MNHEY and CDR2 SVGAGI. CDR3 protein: CASSNREHGRTQYF.

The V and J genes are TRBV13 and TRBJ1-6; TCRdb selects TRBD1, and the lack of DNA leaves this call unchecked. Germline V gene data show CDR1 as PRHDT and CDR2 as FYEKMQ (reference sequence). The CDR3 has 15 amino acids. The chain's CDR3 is CASSLHGTGWSPLHF.

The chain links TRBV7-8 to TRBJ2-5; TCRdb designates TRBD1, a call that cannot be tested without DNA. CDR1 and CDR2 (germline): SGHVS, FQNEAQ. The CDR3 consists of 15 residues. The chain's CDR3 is CASSLGGTHQETQYF.